This T cell receptor beta chain appears in the sequencing data of a study of T-cell memory formation after mild COVID-19. The CDR3 covers 13 residues. CDR1 LNHDA and CDR2 SQIVND come from the germline V gene (reference sequence). V lost 5 bases and J 1 base, leaving 8 bases between the germline ends. There are a few counts of this clonotype. TCRdb re-analysed the 5' RACE reads in MiXCR, keeping a single row per CDR3 protein. The sample holds fewer than 350,000 distinct CDR3 sequences, more than 15% seen once. The specimen sequenced was PBMCs or a T cell subset sorted from them (not recorded which). The chain employs TRBV19 and TRBJ1-2; D may be TRBD1 (6 bases). This clonotype was obtained from a man younger than 35 who had mild COVID-19 (a few samples of this study predate the infection). Cell type and time point are not known. DNA for the CDR3: TGTGCCAGTAGTTACAGGGTTAACTATGGCTACACCTTC. This sequence encodes CASSYRVNYGYTF.